This is a list of T cell receptor beta chains from one sample in a study of blood T cell repertoires in COVID-19. Libraries were prepared by immunoSEQ multiplex PCR; TCRdb keeps only in-frame clonotypes and omits some of them. The sample has 100,000 to 150,000 clones; about 91% are singletons. The material sequenced was peripheral blood. These receptor sequences come from a man in his fifties with acute or convalescent COVID-19. The CDR3 runs from the conserved cysteine through the conserved F or W. D genes are given only for firm matches.

>NA|TRBV11-2|TRBJ2-7
CASSLALGPYEQYF
TGTGCCAGCAGCTTAGCCCTTGGCCCCTACGAGCAGTACTTC
>NA|TRBV6-1|TRBJ1-2
CASSERIGGYTF
TGTGCCAGCAGTGAAAGAATCGGGGGCTACACCTTC
>TRBD1|TRBV28|TRBJ2-7
CASIPTGGSEQYF
TGTGCCAGCATCCCGACAGGGGGCTCCGAGCAGTACTTC
>NA|TRBV6-4|TRBJ1-1
CASSDVAGGTEAFF
TGTGCCAGCAGTGACGTGGCGGGGGGTACTGAAGCTTTCTTT
>NA|TRBV5-6|TRBJ1-1
CASSIQGTEAFF
TGTGCCAGCAGTATTCAGGGCACTGAAGCTTTCTTT
>TRBD1|TRBV6-5|TRBJ2-5
CASARTGQETQYF
TGTGCCAGCGCCCGGACAGGCCAAGAGACCCAGTACTTC
>TRBD1|TRBV3-1/TRBV3-2|TRBJ1-6
CASVPHPGQESSPLHF
TGTGCCAGCGTCCCCCATCCGGGACAGGAAAGTTCACCCCTCCACTTT
>NA|TRBV4-1|TRBJ1-5
CASSQDPRVRSNQPQHF
TGCGCCAGCAGCCAAGATCCCCGGGTTCGAAGCAATCAGCCCCAGCATTTT
>NA|TRBV28|TRBJ1-3
CASIGASGNTIYF
TGTGCCAGCATCGGTGCGTCCGGAAACACCATATATTTT
>NA|TRBV19|TRBJ1-5
CASTPLGRQAINQPQHF
TGTGCCAGTACCCCCCTAGGAAGACAGGCCATCAATCAGCCCCAGCATTTT
>NA|TRBV5-1|TRBJ1-2
CASSAQDFGANYGYTF
TGCGCCAGCAGCGCTCAGGACTTTGGAGCTAACTATGGCTACACCTTC
>TRBD2|TRBV4-1|TRBJ2-7
CASSQVLAGSGTYEQYF
TGCGCCAGCAGCCAAGTCCTAGCGGGAAGTGGTACATACGAGCAGTACTTC
>NA|TRBV19|TRBJ2-3
CASKSVLTDTQYF
TGTGCCAGTAAATCGGTGCTTACAGATACGCAGTATTTT
>TRBD1|TRBV19|TRBJ1-3
CASSTRPPGQGAGNTIYF
TGTGCCAGTAGTACGAGACCTCCGGGACAGGGGGCAGGAAACACCATATATTTT
>NA|TRBV6-6|TRBJ2-1
CASSSRNREGEQFF
TGTGCCAGCAGTTCACGTAACAGGGAAGGTGAGCAGTTCTTC
>NA|TRBV27|TRBJ1-1
CASSPLSRLRNTEAFF
TGTGCCAGCAGTCCTTTATCCAGGTTACGGAACACTGAAGCTTTCTTT